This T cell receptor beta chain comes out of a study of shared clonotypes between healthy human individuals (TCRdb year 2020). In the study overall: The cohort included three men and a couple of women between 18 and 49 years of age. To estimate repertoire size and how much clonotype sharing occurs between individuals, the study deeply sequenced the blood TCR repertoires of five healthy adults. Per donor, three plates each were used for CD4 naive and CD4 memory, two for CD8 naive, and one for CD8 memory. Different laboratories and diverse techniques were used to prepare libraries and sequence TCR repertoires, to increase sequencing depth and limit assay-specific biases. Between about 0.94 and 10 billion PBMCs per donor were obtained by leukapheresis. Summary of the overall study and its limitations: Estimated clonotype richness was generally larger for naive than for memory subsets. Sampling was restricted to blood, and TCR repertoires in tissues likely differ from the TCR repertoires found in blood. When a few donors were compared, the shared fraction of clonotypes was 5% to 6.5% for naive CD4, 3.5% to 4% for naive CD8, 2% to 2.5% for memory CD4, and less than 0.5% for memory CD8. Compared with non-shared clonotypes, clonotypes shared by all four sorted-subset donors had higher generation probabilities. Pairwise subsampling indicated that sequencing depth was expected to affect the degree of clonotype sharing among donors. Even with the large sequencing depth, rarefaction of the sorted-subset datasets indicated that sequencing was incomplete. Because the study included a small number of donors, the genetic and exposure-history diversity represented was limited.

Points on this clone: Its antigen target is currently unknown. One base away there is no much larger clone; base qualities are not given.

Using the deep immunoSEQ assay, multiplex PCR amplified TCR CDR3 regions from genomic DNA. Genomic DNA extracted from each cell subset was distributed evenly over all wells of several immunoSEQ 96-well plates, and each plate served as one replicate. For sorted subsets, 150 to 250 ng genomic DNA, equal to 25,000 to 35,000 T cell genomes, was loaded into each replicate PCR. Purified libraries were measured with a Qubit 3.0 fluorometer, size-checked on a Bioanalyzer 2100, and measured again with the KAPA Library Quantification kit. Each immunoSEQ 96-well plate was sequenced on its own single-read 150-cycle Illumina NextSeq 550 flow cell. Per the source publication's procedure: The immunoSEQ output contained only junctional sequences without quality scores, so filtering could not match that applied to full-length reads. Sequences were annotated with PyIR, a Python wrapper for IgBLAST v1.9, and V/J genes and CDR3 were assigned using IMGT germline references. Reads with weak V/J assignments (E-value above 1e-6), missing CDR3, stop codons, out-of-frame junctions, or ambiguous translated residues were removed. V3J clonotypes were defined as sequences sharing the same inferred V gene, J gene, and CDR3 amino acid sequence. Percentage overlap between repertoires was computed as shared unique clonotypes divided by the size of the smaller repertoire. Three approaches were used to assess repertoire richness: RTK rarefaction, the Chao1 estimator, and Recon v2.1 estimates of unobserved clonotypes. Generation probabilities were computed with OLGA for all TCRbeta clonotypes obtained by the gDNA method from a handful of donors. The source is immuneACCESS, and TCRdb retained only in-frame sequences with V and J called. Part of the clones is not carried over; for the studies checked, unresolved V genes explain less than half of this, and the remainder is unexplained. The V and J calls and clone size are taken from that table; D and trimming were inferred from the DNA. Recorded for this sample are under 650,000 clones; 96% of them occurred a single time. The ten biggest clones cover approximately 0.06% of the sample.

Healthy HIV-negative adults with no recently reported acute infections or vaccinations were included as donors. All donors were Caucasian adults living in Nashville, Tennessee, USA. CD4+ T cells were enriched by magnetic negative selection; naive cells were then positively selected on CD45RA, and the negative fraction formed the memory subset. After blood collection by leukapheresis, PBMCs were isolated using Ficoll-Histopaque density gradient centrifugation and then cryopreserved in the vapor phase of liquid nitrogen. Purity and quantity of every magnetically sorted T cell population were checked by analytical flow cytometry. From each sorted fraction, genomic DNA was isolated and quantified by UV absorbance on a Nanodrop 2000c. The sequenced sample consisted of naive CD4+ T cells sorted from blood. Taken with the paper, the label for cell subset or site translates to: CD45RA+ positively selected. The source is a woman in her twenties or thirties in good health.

The nucleotide sequence is given as TGCGCCAGCAGTGATCTAGGACTAGCGGCCGAATACCTATACAATGAGCAGTTCTTC. Its translation is CASSDLGLAAEYLYNEQFF. The sequence links TRBV10-2 to TRBJ2-1; 10 central nucleotides agree with TRBD2. From a lookup of the germline V gene, CDR1 and CDR2 are WSHSY and SAAADI. V lost 3 bases and J lost 4 bases, and the count of bases not matched to a germline gene is 15. Spanning cysteine to phenylalanine, the CDR3 consists of 19 amino acids. The DNA shown is the 57-base CDR3, in frame from base 1.